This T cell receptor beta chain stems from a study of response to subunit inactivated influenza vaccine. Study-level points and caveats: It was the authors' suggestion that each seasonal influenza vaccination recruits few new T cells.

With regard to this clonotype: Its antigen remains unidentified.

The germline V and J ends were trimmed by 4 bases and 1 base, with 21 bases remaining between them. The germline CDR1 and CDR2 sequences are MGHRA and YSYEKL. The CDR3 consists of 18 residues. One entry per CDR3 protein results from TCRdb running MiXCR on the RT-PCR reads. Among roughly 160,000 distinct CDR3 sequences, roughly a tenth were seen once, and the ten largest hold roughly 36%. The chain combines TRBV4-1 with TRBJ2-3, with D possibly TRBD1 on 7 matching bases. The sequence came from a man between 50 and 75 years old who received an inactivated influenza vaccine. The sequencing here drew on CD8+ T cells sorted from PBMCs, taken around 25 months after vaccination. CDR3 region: CASSPGRHRGGGTDTQYF. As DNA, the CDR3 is TGCGCCAGCAGCCCCGGTCGGCACAGGGGAGGAGGCACAGATACGCAGTATTTT.